Shown below are 27 T cell receptor beta chains from a single sample sequenced in a study of regulatory T cells in long-lasting Graves disease. Combining iRepertoire HTBI primers with Arm-PCR of CDR3 regions, the authors built TCR beta libraries. One entry per CDR3 protein, called by TCRdb with MiXCR from the multiplex PCR reads. The table records approximately 290,000 distinct CDR3 sequences, roughly a fifth of them present only once. Time point indicated: persistent/refractory GD, antithyroid drugs over 5 years with positive TRAb. PBMC RNA was the source of the TCR library. The source material was peripheral blood mononuclear cells (PBMCs), sampled when the disease was refractory, from a patient treated with antithyroid drugs. The source of these receptors is a female donor with Graves disease.

The chain has TRBV20-1 and TRBJ2-5, with 8 bases matching TRBD1. CDR1 and CDR2 (germline): DFQATT, SNEGSKA (reference sequence). CDR3 length equals 14 residues. Trimming took 2 bases from V and 5 from J; bases not matched to a gene: 7. The CDR3 sequence: CSARRQGYRETQYF. In DNA, the CDR3 is TGCAGTGCTAGAAGACAGGGGTATAGGGAGACCCAGTACTTC.

In its sample, this clonotype was seen a few times. This chain joins TRBV11-1 and TRBJ1-1; D is unresolved. Germline CDR1 SGHAT, CDR2 FQDESV (reference sequence). The ends were cut back, 8 bases at V and 5 bases at J, with 15 bases in the middle. The length of the CDR3 is 13 residues. The DNA of the CDR3 is TGTGCCAGCCGGCAGGCCCCGTGGACTGAAGCTTTCTTT. Protein product: CASRQAPWTEAFF.

This clonotype was observed a handful of times. CDR3 residues: CASSYGRELYEQYF. The CDR3 DNA is TGTGCCAGCAGTTACGGGCGGGAACTCTACGAGCAGTACTTC. V gene TRBV6-2 or TRBV6-3 combines with J gene TRBJ2-7; possibly TRBD2 for D (6 bases). The V gene lost 2 bases and the J gene lost 3 bases, with 11 bases spanning the gap. The germline gives CDR1 MNHEY, CDR2 SVGEGT. The CDR3 runs 14 residues.

Many counts were recorded for this clonotype. The CDR3 is CATSDPKNSSGNTQETQYF. The CDR3 DNA sequence: TGTGCCACCAGTGACCCCAAAAACTCTAGCGGGAACACTCAAGAGACCCAGTACTTC. This chain links TRBV24-1 with TRBJ2-5; the match to TRBD2 covers 9 bases. The CDR3 length is 19 residues. Germline CDR1 and CDR2: KGHDR and SFDVKD. After removal of 4 bases from V and 2 bases from J, the junction contained 16 bases not matched to a gene.

This clonotype was detected many times. The chain is built from TRBV10-3 and TRBJ1-1; no definite D call. Germline CDR1 is ENHRY and CDR2 is SYGVKD. The CDR3 sequence is 14 residues long. The germline V and J ends were trimmed by 6 bases and 0 bases, with 11 bases remaining between them. This CDR3 reads CAIREEAMNTEAFF. CDR3 nucleotide sequence: TGTGCCATCAGGGAAGAGGCCATGAACACTGAAGCTTTCTTT.

At least ten counts were recorded for this clonotype. This sequence joins TRBV11-1 and TRBJ2-5, with 7 bases aligning to TRBD1. CDR3 length: 12 residues. The junction had 10 bases not matched to a gene; V was cut back by 8 bases and J by 10 bases. Per the germline V gene, CDR1 is SGHAT and CDR2 is FQDESV (reference sequence). The CDR3 spells CASHGQEVVQYF. The CDR3 bases are TGTGCCAGCCACGGACAGGAGGTAGTCCAGTACTTC.

This clonotype was seen a handful of times. The rearrangement uses TRBV6-1 and TRBJ2-7; no clear D. V lost 6 bases, J lost 2 bases, and 8 bases lay in between. The CDR3 is 12 residues long. The germline CDR1 and CDR2 sequences are MNHNS and SASEGT. The CDR3 nucleotides read TGTGCCAGCAGAACCTTTCCCTACGAGCAGTACTTC. Translated, it gives CASRTFPYEQYF.

The chain has TRBV6-1 and TRBJ2-7, with D possibly TRBD2 on 7 matching bases. V dropped 8 bases and J dropped 6 bases, with 20 bases sitting between them. Germline CDR1 and CDR2: MNHNS and SASEGT. This CDR3 is 14 amino acids long. The CDR3 reads CASQSTGGLGEQYF. The DNA for the CDR3 is TGTGCCAGCCAATCTACGGGGGGCCTTGGCGAGCAGTACTTC.

The gene calls are TRBV6-5 and TRBJ2-5; D remains unclear. CDR1 MNHEY and CDR2 SVGAGI come from the germline V gene. The CDR3 spans 13 residues. The V gene lost 2 bases and the J gene lost 7 bases, with 11 bases spanning the gap. The CDR3 DNA is TGTGCCAGCAGTTACCACCCGACCGGGACCCAGTACTTC. It is translated as CASSYHPTGTQYF.

This clonotype was observed many times. The chain is built from TRBV28 and TRBJ1-2; D is uncertain. CDR1 and CDR2 (germline): MDHEN, SYDVKM. Trimming pared 2 bases from V and 10 bases from J, leaving 20 bases between. There are 15 residues in the CDR3. The CDR3 region has the DNA TGTGCCAGCAGTTTACCGTCCGGGCTTGGAACATACTACACCTTC. Translation gives CASSLPSGLGTYYTF.

V is TRBV7-9 and J is TRBJ2-2; D unresolved. The CDR3 totals 13 residues. Germline-derived CDR1 and CDR2 are SEHNR and FQNEAQ (reference sequence). V lost 6 bases to trimming and J lost 3 bases, with 8 bases between them. The CDR3, as DNA: TGTGCCAGCAGGATACACTACACCGGGGAGCTGTTTTTT. Translating it yields CASRIHYTGELFF.

This clonotype was seen a few times. The chain links TRBV4-3 to TRBJ2-7, with 10 positions matching TRBD2. The V segment lost 1 base and the J segment 4 bases; nucleotides outside the gene matches: 4. Germline CDR1 reads LGHNA; CDR2 reads YSLEER. CDR3 length equals 15 residues. CDR3 sequence: CASSQGPAGGYEQYF. Written as DNA, the CDR3 is TGCGCCAGCAGCCAAGGGCCAGCGGGAGGGTACGAGCAGTACTTC.

This clonotype appeared a single time. The CDR3 region is CASTGLRNTGELFF. Here the CDR3 DNA reads TGTGCCAGTACGGGACTTAGAAACACCGGGGAGCTGTTTTTT. This sequence joins TRBV19 and TRBJ2-2, with a tentative D call TRBD2 (6 bases). CDR3 size: 14 residues. In germline, CDR1 is LNHDA, CDR2 SQIVND (reference sequence). Trimming pared 7 bases from V and 2 bases from J, leaving 11 bases between.

This clonotype showed up many times. The chain uses TRBV27 and TRBJ2-7; D not resolved. Germline-derived CDR1 and CDR2 are MNHEY and SMNVEV (reference sequence). The CDR3 extends over 15 amino acids. V lost 0 bases and J lost 3, with 12 bases in between. CDR3: CASSLSPPAFYEQYF. CDR3 DNA sequence: TGTGCCAGCAGTTTATCCCCTCCGGCCTTCTACGAGCAGTACTTC.

Remarks on this clonotype: This sequence may be a read error, since a much larger clone differs from it by one base. The rearrangement links TRBV7-2 to TRBJ2-5; tentatively, D is TRBD1 (6 bases). CDR3 size: 15 residues. Trimming pared 1 base from V and 5 bases from J, leaving 14 bases between. Germline-derived CDR1 and CDR2 are SGHTA and FQGNSA. The CDR3 DNA follows: TGTGCCAGCAGCTTAGATACAGGGCAGGTGGAGACCCAGTACTTC. Translation: CASSLDTGQVETQYF. Based on the CDR3 plus reference TRBV7-2 and TRBJ2-5, the full variable domain is GAGVSQSPSNKVTEKGKDVELRCDPISGHTALYWYRQSLGQGLEFLIYFQGNSAPDKSGLPSDRFSAERTGGSVSTLTIQRTQQEDSAVYLCASSLDTGQVETQYFGPGTRLLVL.

On this clonotype: This sequence may be a read error, since a much larger clone differs from it by one base. The final CDR3 position lacks the conserved phenylalanine or tryptophan, pointing to a likely read error. The rearrangement links TRBV11-2 to TRBJ1-5; D possibly corresponds to TRBD1 (5 bases). Looked up from germline, CDR1 is SGHAT and CDR2 is FQNNGV. The CDR3 is 13 amino acids. With 5 bases removed from V and 4 bases from J, the gap between germline ends came to 9 bases. For the CDR3, the DNA is TGTGCCAGCAGCCTACGACAGAATCAGCCCCAGCATTCT. Translating gives CASSLRQNQPQHS.

This clonotype was detected ten times or more. The rearrangement links TRBV12-3 or TRBV12-4 to TRBJ1-1, with 7 bases lining up with TRBD1. Trimming removed 6 bases from V and 1 base from J; junction bases left unmatched: 5. CDR3 length: 14 amino acids. CDR3 region: CASRRGTENTEAFF. DNA of the CDR3: TGTGCCAGCAGACGAGGGACAGAGAACACTGAAGCTTTCTTT.

The sample holds many counts of this clonotype. The chain combines TRBV2 with TRBJ2-5, with 12 bases identical to TRBD2. The CDR3 length is 14 residues. The V and J ends lost 6 bases and 5 bases, in that order; junction bases with no gene match: 4. Germline CDR1 SNHLY, CDR2 FYNNEI. For the CDR3, the DNA is TGTGCCAGCAGGGCTAGCGGGAGGGTGGAGACCCAGTACTTC. This encodes CASRASGRVETQYF.

The sample holds a few counts of this clonotype. V and J are TRBV6-1 and TRBJ1-5; D unclear. Germline V gene lookup returns CDR1 MNHNS and CDR2 SASEGT. The germline V and J ends were trimmed by 5 bases and 0 bases, with 11 bases remaining between them. The CDR3 runs 15 residues. As DNA, the CDR3 is TGTGCCAGCAGTATCCAGACCCGTAGCAATCAGCCCCAGCATTTT. Translated: CASSIQTRSNQPQHF.

Many counts were recorded for this clonotype. The CDR3 is CASSFEDRGSSPLHF. CDR3 coding DNA: TGTGCCAGCAGTTTTGAGGACAGGGGTAGTTCACCCCTCCACTTT. This chain uses TRBV12-3 or TRBV12-4 with TRBJ1-6; 9 nucleotides match TRBD1. The CDR3 sequence is 15 residues long. V gave up 3 bases and J gave up 9 bases; unmatched junction bases: 6.

The CDR3 protein is CAITPSLTLEQYF. DNA of the CDR3: TGTGCCATCACGCCTAGCCTCACCCTCGAGCAGTACTTC. The chain recombines TRBV10-3 with TRBJ2-7, with D perhaps matching TRBD2 (5 bases). The germline V gene has CDR1 ENHRY and CDR2 SYGVKD. The CDR3 is 13 amino acids. The V gene lost 7 bases and the J gene lost 6 bases, with 16 bases spanning the gap.

In this sample, this clonotype turned up a few times. V usage is TRBV6-5 and J usage is TRBJ2-2; the D gene is possibly TRBD1 (6 bases). Trimming took 0 bases from V and 6 from J, leaving 14 bases between them. The CDR3 sequence is 16 residues long. Germline lookup yields CDR1 MNHEY and CDR2 SVGAGI. In DNA, the CDR3 is TGTGCCAGCAGTTACTCTCACAGGGTCGGGGCCGGGGAGCTGTTTTTT. Translation: CASSYSHRVGAGELFF.

The genes are TRBV6-2 or TRBV6-3 and TRBJ1-1; no clear D gene. CDR1 is MNHEY and CDR2 is SVGEGT in the germline V gene. There are 16 residues in the CDR3. V lost 0 bases, J lost 0 bases, and 11 bases lay in between. CDR3 nucleotides: TGTGCCAGCAGTTACTCGCCCAGCACTATGAACACTGAAGCTTTCTTT. Its protein is CASSYSPSTMNTEAFF.

This clonotype was counted many times. This chain uses TRBV10-3 with TRBJ1-1; D is uncertain. V was trimmed by 10 bases and J by 2 bases, leaving 11 bases between them. Germline V gene lookup returns CDR1 ENHRY and CDR2 SYGVKD. This CDR3 comprises 12 residues. CDR3 coding DNA: TGTGCCACGGGTCGGGGAAACACTGAAGCTTTCTTT. It specifies CATGRGNTEAFF.

The gene calls are TRBV5-5 and TRBJ1-4; tentative D call: TRBD1 (6 bases). Germline values: CDR1 SGHKS, CDR2 YYEKEE (reference sequence). The CDR3 has 16 residues. Trimming took 0 bases from V and 4 from J, leaving 13 bases between them. The CDR3 loop reads CASSLVYTGSNEKLFF. CDR3 DNA: TGTGCCAGCAGCTTGGTCTATACAGGGAGTAATGAAAAACTGTTTTTT.

This clonotype has only a few counts. The CDR3 end shows no conserved phenylalanine or tryptophan, and so a read error is likely. The chain couples TRBV11-1 to TRBJ2-7; TRBD2 matches at 8 bases. The CDR3 has 16 residues. Losses at the gene ends were 0 bases for V and 3 bases for J; bases not matched to a gene: 7. The germline gives CDR1 SGHAT, CDR2 FQDESV (reference sequence). CDR3 sequence reads: CASSLAPPGLDYEQYS. CDR3 DNA sequence: TGTGCCAGCAGCTTAGCACCGCCGGGACTAGACTACGAGCAGTACTCC.

This clonotype appeared many times. The V and J genes are TRBV2 and TRBJ2-7; D may be TRBD1 or TRBD2 (5 bases each). The CDR3 runs 15 residues. In germline, CDR1 is SNHLY, CDR2 FYNNEI. Trimming cost V 4 bases and J 2 bases, with 15 bases left between them. This chain's CDR3 is CASSVDGASTYEQYF. For the CDR3, the DNA is TGTGCCAGCAGTGTGGACGGGGCCTCGACCTACGAGCAGTACTTC.